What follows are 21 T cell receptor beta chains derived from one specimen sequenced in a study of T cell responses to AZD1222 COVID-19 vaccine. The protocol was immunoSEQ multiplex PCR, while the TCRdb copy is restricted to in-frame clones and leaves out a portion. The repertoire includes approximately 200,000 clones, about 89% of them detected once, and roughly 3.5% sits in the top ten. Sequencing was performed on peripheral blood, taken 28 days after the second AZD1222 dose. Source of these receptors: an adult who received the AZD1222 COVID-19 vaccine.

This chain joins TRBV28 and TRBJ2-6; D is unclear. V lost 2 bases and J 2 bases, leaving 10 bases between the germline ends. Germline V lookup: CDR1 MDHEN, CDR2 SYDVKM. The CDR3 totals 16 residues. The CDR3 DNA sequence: TGTGCCAGCAGTTTAACGGTAACCGCTGGGGCCAACGTCCTGACTTTC. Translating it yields CASSLTVTAGANVLTF.

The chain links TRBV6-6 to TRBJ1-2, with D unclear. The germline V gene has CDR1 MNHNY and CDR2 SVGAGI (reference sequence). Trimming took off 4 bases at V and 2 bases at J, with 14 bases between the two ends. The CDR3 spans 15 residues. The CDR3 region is CASSSPGWENYGYTF. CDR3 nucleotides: TGTGCCAGCAGTTCCCCCGGATGGGAAAACTATGGCTACACCTTC.

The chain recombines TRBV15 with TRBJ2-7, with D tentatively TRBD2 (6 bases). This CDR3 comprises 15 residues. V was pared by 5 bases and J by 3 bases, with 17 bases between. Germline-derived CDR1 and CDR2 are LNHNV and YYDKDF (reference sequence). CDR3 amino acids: CATSPTGSGFYEQYF. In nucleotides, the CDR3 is TGTGCCACCAGCCCTACCGGGAGTGGGTTCTACGAGCAGTACTTC.

As DNA, the CDR3 is TGTGCCAGCAGCTTGGGGCGGGAGATCTCCTACAATGAGCAGTTCTTC. It codes for CASSLGREISYNEQFF. This sequence joins TRBV5-4 and TRBJ2-1; 7 nucleotides match TRBD2. The CDR3 extends over 16 amino acids. Trimming cost V 0 bases and J 0 bases; bases outside gene matches: 3. Germline lookup yields CDR1 SGHNT and CDR2 YYREEE (reference sequence).

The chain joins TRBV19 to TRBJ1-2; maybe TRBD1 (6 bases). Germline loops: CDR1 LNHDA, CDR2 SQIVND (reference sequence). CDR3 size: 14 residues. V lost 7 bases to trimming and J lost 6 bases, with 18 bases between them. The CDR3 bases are TGTGCCAGTACCGGTGGGGGGACAAAAGATGGCTACACCTTC. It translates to CASTGGGTKDGYTF.

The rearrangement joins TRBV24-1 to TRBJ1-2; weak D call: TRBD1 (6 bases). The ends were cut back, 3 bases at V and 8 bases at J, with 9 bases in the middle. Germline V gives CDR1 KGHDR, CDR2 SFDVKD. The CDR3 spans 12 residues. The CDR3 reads CATSDGGGGYTF. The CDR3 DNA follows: TGTGCCACCAGTGATGGTGGGGGCGGCTACACCTTC.

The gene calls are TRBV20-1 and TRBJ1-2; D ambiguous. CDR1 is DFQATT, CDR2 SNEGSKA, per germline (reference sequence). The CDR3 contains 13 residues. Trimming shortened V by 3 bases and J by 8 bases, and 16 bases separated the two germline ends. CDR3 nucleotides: TGCAGTGCTAGTTGGAAGGCCTCGTCGGGCTACACCTTC. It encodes CSASWKASSGYTF.

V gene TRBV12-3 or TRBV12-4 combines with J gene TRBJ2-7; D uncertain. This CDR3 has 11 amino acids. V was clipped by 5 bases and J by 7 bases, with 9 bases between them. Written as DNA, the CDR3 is TGTGCCAGCAGTGTCGGAGTGGAGCAGTACTTC. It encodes CASSVGVEQYF.

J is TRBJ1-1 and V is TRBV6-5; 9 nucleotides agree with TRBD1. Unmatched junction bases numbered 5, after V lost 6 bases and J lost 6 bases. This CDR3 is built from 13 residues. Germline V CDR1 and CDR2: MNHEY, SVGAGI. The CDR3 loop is CASSWDRDSEAFF. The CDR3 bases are TGTGCCAGCAGCTGGGACAGGGATTCTGAAGCTTTCTTT.

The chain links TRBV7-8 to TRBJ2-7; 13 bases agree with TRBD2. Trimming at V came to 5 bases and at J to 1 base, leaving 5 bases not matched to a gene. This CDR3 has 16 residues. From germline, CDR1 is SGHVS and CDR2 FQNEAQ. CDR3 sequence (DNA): TGTGCCAGCAGCCACCCGGGACTAGCGGGATCCTACGAGCAGTACTTC. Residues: CASSHPGLAGSYEQYF.

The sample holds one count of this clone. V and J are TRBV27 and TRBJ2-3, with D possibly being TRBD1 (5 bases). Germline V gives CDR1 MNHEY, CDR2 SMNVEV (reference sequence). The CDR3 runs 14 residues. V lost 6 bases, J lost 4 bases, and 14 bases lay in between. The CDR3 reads CASRLVGQPDTQYF. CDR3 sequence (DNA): TGTGCCAGCAGATTAGTGGGGCAACCAGATACGCAGTATTTT.

CDR3 residues: CASSVDMDTGELFF. The CDR3 DNA follows: TGTGCCAGCAGCGTAGATATGGACACCGGGGAGCTGTTTTTT. V is TRBV9 and J is TRBJ2-2; D not certain. The CDR3 has 14 residues. Trimming left V 0 bases short and J 3 bases short, with 6 bases between. CDR1 is SGDLS and CDR2 is YYNGEE in the germline V gene.

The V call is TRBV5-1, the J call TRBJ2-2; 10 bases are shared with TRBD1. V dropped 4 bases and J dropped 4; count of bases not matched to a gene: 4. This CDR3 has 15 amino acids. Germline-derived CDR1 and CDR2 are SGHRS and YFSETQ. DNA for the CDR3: TGCGCCAGCAGCCCGGACAGGGGGGGCACCGGGGAGCTGTTTTTT. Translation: CASSPDRGGTGELFF.

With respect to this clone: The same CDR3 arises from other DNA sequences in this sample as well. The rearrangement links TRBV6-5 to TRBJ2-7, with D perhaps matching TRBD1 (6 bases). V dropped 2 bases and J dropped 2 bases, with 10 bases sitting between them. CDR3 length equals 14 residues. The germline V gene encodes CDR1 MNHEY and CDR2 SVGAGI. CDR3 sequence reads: CASSYRGSAYEQYF. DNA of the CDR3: TGTGCCAGCAGTTACAGGGGGTCTGCCTACGAGCAGTACTTC.

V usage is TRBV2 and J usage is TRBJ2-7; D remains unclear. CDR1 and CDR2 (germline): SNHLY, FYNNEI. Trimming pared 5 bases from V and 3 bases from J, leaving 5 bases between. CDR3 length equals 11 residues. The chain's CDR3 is CASSRSYEQYF. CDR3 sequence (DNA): TGTGCCAGCAGTCGAAGCTACGAGCAGTACTTC.

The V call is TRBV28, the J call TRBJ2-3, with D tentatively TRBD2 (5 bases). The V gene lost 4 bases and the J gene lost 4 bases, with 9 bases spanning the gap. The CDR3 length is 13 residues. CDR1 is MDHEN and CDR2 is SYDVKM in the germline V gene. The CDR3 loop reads CASSSRAADTQYF. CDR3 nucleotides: TGTGCCAGCAGTTCGAGGGCCGCAGATACGCAGTATTTT. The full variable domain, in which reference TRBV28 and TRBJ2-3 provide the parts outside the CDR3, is DVKVTQSSRYLVKRTGEKVFLECVQDMDHENMFWYRQDPGLGLRLIYFSYDVKMKEKGDIPEGYSVSREKKERFSLILESASTNQTSMYLCASSSRAADTQYFGPGTRLTVL.

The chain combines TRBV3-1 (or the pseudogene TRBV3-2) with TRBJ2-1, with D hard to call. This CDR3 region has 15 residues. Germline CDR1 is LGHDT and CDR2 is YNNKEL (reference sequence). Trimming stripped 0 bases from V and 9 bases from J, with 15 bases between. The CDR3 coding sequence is TGTGCCAGCAGCCAAGAGATTGCTAGAAGTAGTGAGCAGTTCTTC. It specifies CASSQEIARSSEQFF.

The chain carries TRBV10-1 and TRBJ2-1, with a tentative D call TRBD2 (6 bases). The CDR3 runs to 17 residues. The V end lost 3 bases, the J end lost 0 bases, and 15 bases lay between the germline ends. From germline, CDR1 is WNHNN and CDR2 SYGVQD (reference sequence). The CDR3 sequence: CASSDSTSWSSYNEQFF. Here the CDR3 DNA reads TGCGCCAGCAGTGATAGCACTAGCTGGAGCTCCTACAATGAGCAGTTCTTC.

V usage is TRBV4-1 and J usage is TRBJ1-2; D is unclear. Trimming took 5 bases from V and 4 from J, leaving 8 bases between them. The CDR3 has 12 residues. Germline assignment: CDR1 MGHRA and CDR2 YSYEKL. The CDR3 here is CASSTTAYGYTF. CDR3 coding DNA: TGCGCCAGCAGCACGACGGCCTATGGCTACACCTTC.

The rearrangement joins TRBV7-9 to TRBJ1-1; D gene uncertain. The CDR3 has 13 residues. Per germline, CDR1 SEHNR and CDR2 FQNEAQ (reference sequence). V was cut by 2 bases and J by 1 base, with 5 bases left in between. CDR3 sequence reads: CASSLRENTEAFF. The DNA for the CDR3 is TGTGCCAGCAGCTTAAGAGAGAACACTGAAGCTTTCTTT.

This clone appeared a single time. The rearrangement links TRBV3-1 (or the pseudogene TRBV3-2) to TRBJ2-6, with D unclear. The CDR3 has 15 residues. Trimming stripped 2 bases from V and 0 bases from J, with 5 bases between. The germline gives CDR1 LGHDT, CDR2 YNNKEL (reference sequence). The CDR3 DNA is TGTGCCAGCAGCCAAACAAGCTCTGGGGCCAACGTCCTGACTTTC. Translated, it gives CASSQTSSGANVLTF.